This entry describes one T cell receptor beta chain. Its antigen is still unknown. The record has no base qualities; no much larger clone is one base away. The cohort comprised hundreds of healthy bone marrow donors. At the time of sampling, all cohort members were nominally healthy, though unrecorded immune exposures were likely present. The donor was CMV seronegative and was included in the group of under 450 seronegative cohort members. A peripheral blood sample was collected from each donor, and TCR beta sequencing was performed on peripheral blood mononuclear cells. Genomic DNA was extracted from the blood cell samples with the Qiagen DNeasy Blood Extraction Kit. The germline V gene provides CDR1 SGHDN and CDR2 FVKESK. The CDR3 measures 16 amino acids from cysteine to phenylalanine. Only the CDR3 DNA is retained, 48 bases long and in frame from the first base. For this chain, trimming is 4 bases at the V end and 2 bases at the J end, and the number of junction bases without a gene match is 10.

These data come from a study of cytomegalovirus exposure and HLA in healthy donors (dated by TCRdb to 2016 to 2017). Background for the entire study: An earlier analysis of several hundred of the donors reported approximately 260 Gb of sequence data and 117 million unique TCR beta sequences obtained from 180 million or so T cells. Donor age, sex, ethnicity and CMV serostatus were compiled alongside the repertoire data. All discovery cohort repertoires had been generated using a single sequencing platform. Of the roughly 420 genotyped donors, 81% were placed in the genetic ancestry cluster associated with self-reported Caucasian donors. Because of strong linkage in the cohort, five DR-DQ haplotypes were treated as single units for association and clustering. The T cell repertoires of about 700 subjects were profiled by immunosequencing and related to cytomegalovirus serostatus. To study patterns of TCR occurrence, a later analysis re-analyzed previously published TCR beta repertoires from several hundred donors and added high-resolution HLA genotyping. Genome-wide SNP genotypes for about 60% of the 666 donors were used in a later genetic analysis, which treated that subset as a discovery cohort. Class I and class II HLA loci were covered by the typing at four-digit resolution. Among around 400 genotyped donors of the cohort, an average of roughly 240,000 unique TCR beta nucleotide sequences were sequenced per donor, approximately 20% of them non-productive. In addition to the first cohort of approximately 650 subjects, a separate validation cohort of 130 or so different subjects was used. The study was designed to test whether signatures of past pathogen exposure could be identified by cataloging public T cell receptors. An earlier analysis of several hundred of the donors used high-throughput TCR beta sequencing to judge whether each TCR beta V gene segment behaved as functional or pseudogenic. Typing coverage varied by locus: roughly 629-640 donors for A, B, C, DRB1 and DQB1; some 520 for DQA1; more than 600 for DPA1; 450 to 480 for DPB1. About 300 gigabases of sequencing data and tens of millions of unique TCR sequences were included in an early release covering roughly 700 HLA-typed donors. The later analysis used no new phenotypic data to find candidate immune exposures, relying instead on TCR beta sequences and their occurrence across donors. High-throughput TCR immunosequencing, statistical association of individual TCRs with disease status, and machine learning were combined to predict cytomegalovirus infection status.

Libraries came from the immunoSEQ multiplex PCR assay. The multiplex PCR relied on a mix of 60 forward primers for TCR Vbeta segments and 13 reverse primers for TCR Jbeta segments. Amplification of the CDR3 region of rearranged TCR beta genes was performed with a multiplex PCR assay on genomic DNA. Amplified TCR beta libraries were sequenced as 87-base-pair reads on the Illumina HiSeq System. As for the authors' bioinformatics: A later analysis counted about 76 million unique TCR beta chains across the 500 to 850 repertoires, and around 9.9 million of these chains were shared by at least two donors. Raw reads were error-corrected and collapsed into unique sequences by a nearest-neighbor algorithm in which closely related sequences were merged to remove PCR and sequencing errors. Alignment of CDR3 sequences to IMGT reference sequences was used to assign V, D and J gene segments. Each retained sequence needed at least a six-nucleotide match to both a V gene segment and a J gene segment. Rearrangements were called productive when the CDR3 lacked stop codons and stayed in frame with V and J; all others were non-productive. CDR3 was defined by IMGT convention, running from the second conserved V-encoded cysteine to the conserved J-encoded phenylalanine. The earlier analysis of some 550 of the donors excluded any sequence lacking an unambiguous match to a single V gene segment. In an earlier analysis of approximately 500 of the donors, a V segment was called functional when productive rearrangements were above 56.7%, and segregating when the standard deviation between donors exceeded 5%. To diagnose cytomegalovirus status from the catalog of TCR beta chain sequences, a statistical classification framework was built. V and J gene assignment, in a later analysis, came from comparing TCR nucleotide sequences with IMGT/GENE-DB human TR gene sequences. Using the TCRdist pipeline, a later analysis assigned CDR3 sequences along with most-parsimonious VDJ recombination scenarios. In a later analysis, each TCR beta chain was defined by its CDR3 amino acid sequence together with its V-gene family, and reads without a unique V-gene family were excluded. In a later analysis, 450 to 600 highly shared, low-generation-probability nucleotide sequences were removed to address suspected cross-contamination and a sequencing artifact. For each public chain, a later analysis derived a clonal expansion index from normalized ranks of inferred template counts within each repertoire. In a later analysis, generation probabilities were computed using a VDJ recombination model fitted to out-of-frame rearrangements, and the results were checked against IGoR. Hypergeometric tests were used in a later analysis to score TCR-TCR, TCR-HLA and TCR-CMV co-occurrence, with a repertoire-size bias correction applied to the TCR pairs. To estimate false discovery rates, a later analysis permuted the HLA or CMV assignments 20 times. In a later analysis, co-occurring TCRs were grouped using DBSCAN, and TCRdist sequence similarity was added for clustering within HLA-allele-positive subsets. Co-occurrence clustering excluded repertoires with fewer than 30,000 or more than 120,000 public chains, plus five with anomalous nucleotide sharing. TCRdb took this table from immuneACCESS and kept in-frame rearrangements with V and J called. Such tables lack part of the clones; where checked against another copy, unresolved V genes explain under half of the gap, and the rest is unexplained. D and trimming come from the DNA, and the V and J calls and clone size come from that table. In this sample the table shows over 150,000 clones, 84% of which occur a single time. Under 5% of the sample rests with the top ten.

General findings and caveats noted by the study authors: Cytomegalovirus status was reported to be diagnosed by the classifier with high specificity and sensitivity in both the original and validation cohorts. The 87-base-pair reads could not distinguish some IMGT-functional V segments, including TRBV6-2 and TRBV6-3, so those segments were excluded. In vitro tests confirmed that a few of the cytomegalovirus-associated TCR beta chains recognize cytomegalovirus antigens. A later genetic analysis reported fewer N-insertions in productive TCRs among donors in an Asian-associated ancestry cluster than the approximately 700-donor mean. Because HLA typing was missing for some donors at each locus, association tests included only the typed subset. The earlier analysis of approximately 590 of the donors excluded seventeen rarely observed V segments, including chromosome 9 orphons, because counts were too low. Specific HLA alleles were associated with 18,000 or so TCR beta sequences at a false discovery rate of 0.05 in a later analysis. In the study, some 160 TCR beta chains were listed as associated with cytomegalovirus. This cohort had only TCR beta chains sequenced, and the lack of alpha or paired-chain data limited which features could be detected. The only immune exposure information available for the cohort was CMV serostatus. An association between a missense DCLRE1C variant and V-gene and J-gene trimming of TCR beta chains was found in a later genetic analysis and replicated in an independent cohort. According to the authors, the approach could potentially be generalized to other disease states and immunological phenotypes. Compared with equally common non-associated chains, HLA-associated TCR beta chains in a later analysis were more clonally expanded and had lower generation probabilities. According to a later analysis, most CMV-associated TCR beta chains appeared to be HLA-restricted, and the HLA associations seemed to be driven largely by CMV exposure. While some public TCRs were present in many individuals, most TCR sequences turned up only very rarely across donors. The sequencing pipeline was judged likely to have produced a cluster of highly shared sequence variants as a technical artifact. When HLA alleles, especially DR and DQ, strongly co-occurred, TCR associations were difficult to assign to individual alleles. Presence/absence analyses assumed roughly uniform sequencing depth across donors, an assumption that may not hold. A later analysis reported that several top co-occurrence clusters appeared linked to parvovirus B19, influenza, CMV and Epstein-Barr virus. Broadly in line with IMGT annotations, most TCR beta V segments showed up in productive rearrangements about 87% or about 30% of the time in an earlier analysis of several hundred of the donors. A further reported finding was that TCR beta sequences accurately predicted the HLA-A and HLA-B alleles for most subjects in the first cohort. In a later analysis, TCR association rates were found to vary across HLA loci, with the most associated TCRs seen for DRB1 alleles and the fewest for HLA-C alleles. Linkage disequilibrium might explain the correlated functional status among segregating V segments, but an unknown experimental factor could not be excluded.

Recombination linked TRBV14 to TRBJ2-5, with 7 junctional bases fitting TRBD2. This clonotype was sampled from a man younger than 35 in good health and CMV-seronegative. The specimen sequenced was PBMCs. The CDR3 corresponds to CASSRPGAGEQETQYF. The DNA is as follows: TGTGCCAGCAGCCGCCCCGGGGCGGGGGAGCAAGAGACCCAGTACTTC.